Listed here are 14 T cell receptor beta chains from one sample, sequenced in a study of graft-versus-host responses after intestinal transplantation (dated by TCRdb to 2020 to 2022). This sample's time point label indicates: cells obtained before transplantation from donor or recipient. Library creation used the immunoSEQ multiplex PCR assay. TCRdb retrieved this table from immuneACCESS and kept in-frame rearrangements only. Not all clones are present; in checked studies, unresolved V genes account for under half, and no reason is known for the remainder. The sample table lists around 4,300 clones, 25% to 35% of them with a count of one. The ten largest clones capture 6% to 8% of the sample. Sequencing was performed on alloreactive CD4+ T cells from a mixed lymphocyte reaction culture, taken before transplantation. Read against the paper, the sample's cell subset or site label means: CFSE-low proliferating T cells sorted from approximately 6-day pre-transplant mixed lymphocyte reaction (GvH or HvG direction). All receptors derive from a human patient who was an organ donor for intestinal transplantation.

This clone was counted only a few times. The chain has TRBV11-2 and TRBJ2-3; 7 bases align to TRBD1. J lost 4 bases, V lost 5 bases, and 9 bases had no gene match. This CDR3 has 15 residues. Germline-derived CDR1 and CDR2 are SGHAT and FQNNGV. The CDR3 DNA reads as TGTGCCAGCAGCCCGACAGGGTTGCTTTCAGATACGCAGTATTTT. Translation gives CASSPTGLLSDTQYF.

This clone appeared a few times. The chain couples TRBV5-4 to TRBJ2-3; D unclear. The CDR3 covers 16 residues. Germline loops: CDR1 SGHNT, CDR2 YYREEE (reference sequence). Trimming removed 6 bases from V and 4 bases from J, with 21 bases in between. The CDR3 DNA is TGTGCCAGCACCCAACCCCCGGGCCCCATGTCAGATACGCAGTATTTT. As protein: CASTQPPGPMSDTQYF.

In its sample, this clone was seen a few times. V and J are TRBV11-1 and TRBJ2-2, with 7 positions matching TRBD1. This CDR3 has 13 amino acids. V lost 4 bases and J lost 4; bases outside the gene matches: 0. Germline-derived CDR1 and CDR2 are SGHAT and FQDESV (reference sequence). The CDR3 DNA follows: TGTGCCAGCAGCTCAGGGGGCACCGGGGAGCTGTTTTTT. Translation: CASSSGGTGELFF.

The genes are TRBV6-5 and TRBJ1-6; D is undetermined. V lost 4 bases and J lost 1, with 8 bases in between. The V gene's germline CDR1 is MNHEY and CDR2 SVGAGI. This CDR3 has 15 residues. CDR3 residues: CASSSDVSYNSPLHF. In DNA form, the CDR3 reads TGTGCCAGCAGTTCCGACGTATCCTATAATTCACCCCTCCACTTT.

This sequence joins TRBV11-3 and TRBJ2-1; D uncertain. Germline-derived CDR1 and CDR2 are SGHNT and YENEEA. CDR3 length: 10 amino acids. V lost 5 bases, J lost 15 bases, and 11 bases lay in between. CDR3 amino acids: CASSLRCAFF. As DNA, the CDR3 is TGTGCCAGCAGCCTTAGATGTGCGTTCTTC.

There are a few counts of this clone. The gene calls are TRBV11-1 and TRBJ1-5; D gene unclear. V was shortened by 4 bases and J by 4 bases, with 8 bases between the two germline ends. Germline V gene lookup returns CDR1 SGHAT and CDR2 FQDESV (reference sequence). The CDR3 spans 13 residues. The chain's CDR3 is CASSSFSNQPQHF. The CDR3, as DNA: TGTGCCAGCAGCTCCTTCTCGAATCAGCCCCAGCATTTT.

The rearrangement joins TRBV4-3 to TRBJ1-2; 9 nucleotides match TRBD1. CDR1 is LGHNA, CDR2 YSLEER, per germline. The CDR3 has 18 residues. Trimming cost V 1 base and J 3 bases; bases outside gene matches: 12. CDR3: CASSQAWDRAFIDYGYTF. As DNA, the CDR3 is TGCGCCAGCAGCCAAGCATGGGACAGGGCATTCATTGACTATGGCTACACCTTC.

Here the CDR3 DNA reads TGTGCCAGCAGCCAAGATTCGGCAGGGGCAGGCTACACCTTC. This translates into CASSQDSAGAGYTF. The rearrangement joins TRBV14 to TRBJ1-2; D might be TRBD1 (6 bases). CDR3 size: 14 residues. The germline V gene encodes CDR1 SGHDN and CDR2 FVKESK. Trimming left V 0 bases short and J 8 bases short, with 13 bases between.

V gene TRBV5-1 combines with J gene TRBJ2-2, with a tentative D call TRBD2 (5 bases). Trimming pared 4 bases from V and 7 bases from J, leaving 17 bases between. The CDR3 has 15 residues. The germline V gene has CDR1 SGHRS and CDR2 YFSETQ. In DNA form, the CDR3 reads TGCGCCAGCAGCCACCAGGACTCCCGGGGCGGGGAGCTGTTTTTT. It is translated as CASSHQDSRGGELFF.

This clone was seen more than once but under ten times. The rearrangement joins TRBV11-3 to TRBJ2-5; maybe TRBD1 (6 bases). CDR3 size: 13 residues. Germline V gives CDR1 SGHNT, CDR2 YENEEA. V was trimmed by 5 bases and J by 5 bases, leaving 12 bases between them. This chain's CDR3 is CASSQGQWETQYF. The DNA for the CDR3 is TGTGCCAGCAGCCAAGGACAGTGGGAGACCCAGTACTTC.

Relative to its sample, this clone is medium-sized. This chain uses TRBV5-1 with TRBJ2-2; TRBD2 matches 11 bases. With 2 bases clipped from V and 6 bases from J, the junction kept 3 bases outside the gene matches. The CDR3 runs to 15 residues. Germline CDR1 SGHRS, CDR2 YFSETQ. CDR3: CASSLLAGDAGELFF. Written as DNA, the CDR3 is TGCGCCAGCAGCTTACTAGCGGGGGACGCCGGGGAGCTGTTTTTT. Looking up the rest from reference TRBV5-1 and TRBJ2-2 gives the full variable domain: KAGVTQTPRYLIKTRGQQVTLSCSPISGHRSVSWYQQTPGQGLQFLFEYFSETQRNKGNFPGRFSGRQFSNSRSEMNVSTLELGDSALYLCASSLLAGDAGELFFGEGSRLTVL.

The J gene is TRBJ1-3, the V gene TRBV6-1; possible D gene TRBD1, 6 bases. The V gene's germline CDR1 is MNHNS and CDR2 SASEGT. V gave up 6 bases and J gave up 3 bases, with 15 bases separating them. This CDR3 has 15 amino acids. This CDR3 reads CASSYDRQVGNTIYF. The CDR3 region has the DNA TGTGCCAGCAGCTACGACAGGCAAGTTGGAAACACCATATATTTT.

In this sample, this clone turned up a few times. The chain joins TRBV7-4 to TRBJ2-7, with TRBD2 identical over 8 bases. The CDR3 spans 14 residues. Germline V CDR1 and CDR2: SGHVT, SQSDAQ. With V trimmed by 3 bases and J by 2 bases, 3 bases remained unmatched. The CDR3 spells CASSFIAGTYEQYF. The CDR3 nucleotides read TGTGCCAGCAGCTTCATAGCGGGAACCTACGAGCAGTACTTC.

The table lists this clone with a few counts. The chain employs TRBV9 and TRBJ2-7, with D possibly TRBD2 on 5 matching bases. V was clipped by 0 bases and J by 2 bases, with 12 bases between them. Germline assignment: CDR1 SGDLS and CDR2 YYNGEE. The CDR3 covers 15 residues. The CDR3 sequence: CASSVGGGIPYEQYF. The CDR3 DNA reads as TGTGCCAGCAGCGTAGGCGGAGGAATTCCCTACGAGCAGTACTTC.